The T cell receptor beta chain described here comes from a study of cytomegalovirus exposure and HLA in healthy donors. General study points: In a later analysis, DRB1 alleles had the most associated TCRs; HLA-C alleles the fewest. Sequencing had likely introduced a cluster of highly shared sequence variants as an artifact. Data from an earlier analysis indicated that most TCR beta V segments were productive either about 90% or about 30% of the time.

With respect to this clone: Its antigen is as yet unknown.

13 Jbeta primers and 60 Vbeta primers were used for the PCR. As originally analysed: In a later analysis, 75 million to 95 million unique TCR beta chains included roughly 11 million shared by two or more donors. Produced via immunoSEQ multiplex PCR; TCRdb's table is partial and in-frame only. That table gives V, J and clone size, and the DNA gave D and trimming. Of some 100,000 clones in the sample, approximately 71% were seen once. Germline V gives CDR1 LGHNA, CDR2 YNFKEQ. CDR3 size: 16 residues. V shed 2 bases and J shed 2 bases, with 15 bases lying between them. The chain couples TRBV4-2 to TRBJ2-5; the D gene is possibly TRBD2 (6 bases). The sequence was obtained from a woman aged 70-85 years in good health and CMV-seropositive. Sequenced material: PBMCs. For the CDR3, the DNA is TGTGCCAGCAGCCAATATAAAGGGACTCCGCAAGAGACCCAGTACTTC. Amino acids: CASSQYKGTPQETQYF.